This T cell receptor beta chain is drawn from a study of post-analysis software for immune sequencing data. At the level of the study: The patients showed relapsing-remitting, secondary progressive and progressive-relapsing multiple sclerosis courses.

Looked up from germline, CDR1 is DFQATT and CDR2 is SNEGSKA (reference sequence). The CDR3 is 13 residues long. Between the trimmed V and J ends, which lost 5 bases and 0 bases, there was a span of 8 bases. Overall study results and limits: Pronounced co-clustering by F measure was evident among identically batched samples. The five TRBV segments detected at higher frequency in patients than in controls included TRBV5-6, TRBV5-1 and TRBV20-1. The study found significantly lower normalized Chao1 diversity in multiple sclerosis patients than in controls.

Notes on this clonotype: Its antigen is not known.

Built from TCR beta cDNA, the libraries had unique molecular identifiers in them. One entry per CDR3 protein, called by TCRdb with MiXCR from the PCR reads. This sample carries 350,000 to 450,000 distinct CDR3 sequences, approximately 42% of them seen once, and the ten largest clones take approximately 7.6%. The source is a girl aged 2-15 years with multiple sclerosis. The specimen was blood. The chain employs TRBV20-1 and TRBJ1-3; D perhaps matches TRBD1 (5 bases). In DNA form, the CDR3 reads TGCAGTGCTCGACAGAACTCTGGAAACACCATATATTTT. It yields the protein CSARQNSGNTIYF.